These T cell receptor beta chains were read from a single sample in a study of blood T cell repertoires in COVID-19. Here immunoSEQ multiplex PCR was the method, and the copy in TCRdb shows in-frame clones only, minus some. The data show about 220,000 clones, around 82% seen once. The sequencing sample was made of peripheral blood. These receptors originate from a woman older than 75 with acute or convalescent COVID-19. The CDR3 runs from the conserved cysteine through the conserved F or W. Each record gives: J gene, clone size, V gene, D gene, CDR3 DNA, CDR3 protein. A D gene is named only where the DNA matches it firmly. Expanded clones are given a class, and other clones once, few, many or no size at all.

TRBJ1-1 - TRBV7-8 TRBD1 TGTGCCAGCCACAACCACCAGGGGGGAGGCACTGAAGCTTTCTTT CASHNHQGGGTEAFF
TRBJ2-7 - TRBV7-9 - TGTGCCAGCAGCTTTCATTCCGGTCGGGGCGAGCAGTACTTC CASSFHSGRGEQYF
TRBJ1-1 few TRBV29-1 TRBD1 TGCAGCGGGGGGGACAGGAGATCGAACACTGAAGCTTTCTTT CSGGDRRSNTEAFF
TRBJ2-2 - TRBV12-3/TRBV12-4 TRBD1 TGTGCCAGCAGCCTTCCAGGGGGTGGGGAGCTGTTTTTT CASSLPGGGELFF
TRBJ2-1 - TRBV5-4 - TGTGCCAGCAGCTTGAGGCAGACTTCCTACAATGAGCAGTTCTTC CASSLRQTSYNEQFF
TRBJ1-1 once TRBV10-3 - TGTGCCAGTAAACAGGGCATCGACACTGAAGCTTTCTTT CASKQGIDTEAFF
TRBJ2-7 - TRBV3-1/TRBV3-2 TRBD2 TGTGCCAGCAGCCAGGCCCCAGCGGGGAGCCTTCGGGAGCAGTACTTC CASSQAPAGSLREQYF
TRBJ1-1 - TRBV3-1/TRBV3-2 TRBD1 TGTGCCAGCAGCCAAGCGGGACAGAAAAACACTGAAGCTTTCTTT CASSQAGQKNTEAFF
TRBJ2-5 once TRBV7-2 TRBD2 TGTGCCAGCAGCTCCACGGCGGGAGTTGGGGAGACCCAGTACTTC CASSSTAGVGETQYF
TRBJ1-2 - TRBV19 - TGTGCCAGTAGTGGAGGTTCTTCGGTCGCCGTTGGTTCCTACACCTTC CASSGGSSVAVGSYTF
TRBJ2-7 - TRBV18 TRBD1 TGTGCCAGCTCACCAAGGAAACCGGGACAGCCATACGAGCAGTACTTC CASSPRKPGQPYEQYF
TRBJ2-5 - TRBV6-5 TRBD1 TGTGCCAGCAGAAGGACAGGGACCGAGACCCAGTACTTC CASRRTGTETQYF
TRBJ1-1 once TRBV11-1 TRBD1 TGTGCCAGCAGCCATTCTCAGGGGGCGAAAGCTTTCTTT CASSHSQGAKAFF
TRBJ2-2 - TRBV18 - TGTGCCAGCTCATCTCTGTCGGGGGGCTCGTCCGGGGAGCTGTTTTTT CASSSLSGGSSGELFF
TRBJ2-1 - TRBV4-1 TRBD2 TGCGCCAGCAGCCCATCCCTAGCGGGGGGGTACAATGAGCAGTTCTTC CASSPSLAGGYNEQFF
TRBJ1-2 - TRBV3-1/TRBV3-2 - TGTGCCAGCAGTTCACTAGGTGGCTACACCTTC CASSSLGGYTF
TRBJ2-2 few TRBV6-5 - TGTGCCAGCAGAGAGACAGGGAACACCGGGGAGCTGTTTTTT CASRETGNTGELFF
TRBJ1-1 once TRBV18 - TGTGCCAGCTCACCCCTCCCCGACACAATCATGAACACTGAAGCTTTCTTT CASSPLPDTIMNTEAFF
TRBJ2-7 - TRBV10-1 TRBD2 TGCGCCAGCGGAGAGCGGGAAACCTACGAGCAGTACTTC CASGERETYEQYF
TRBJ2-6 - TRBV5-6 - TGTGCCAGCAGCGTCCGGGGCTCTGGGGCCAACGTCCTGACTTTC CASSVRGSGANVLTF
TRBJ2-7 - TRBV6-2/TRBV6-3 TRBD2 TGTGCCAGCACCCCCAGGAGCGGGGGGTACGAGCAGTACTTC CASTPRSGGYEQYF
TRBJ2-3 - TRBV29-1 - TGCAGCGTTGACTGGGGGGTTAGCACAGATACGCAGTATTTT CSVDWGVSTDTQYF
TRBJ1-1 - TRBV28 - TGTGCCAGCAGTTTCGGGAAAACCAACGTAGCTTTCTTT CASSFGKTNVAFF
TRBJ2-5 - TRBV5-1 TRBD2 TGCGCCAGCAGCCTGACCGGGGGGATGGAGACCCAGTACTTC CASSLTGGMETQYF
TRBJ2-3 - TRBV5-4 - TGTGCCAGCAGCTTTCCCAGGGCAACGAGCACAGATACGCAGTATTTT CASSFPRATSTDTQYF
TRBJ2-1 - TRBV12-3/TRBV12-4 TRBD2 TGTGCCAGCAGTCCTAGCGGGGGCCATGAGCAGTTCTTC CASSPSGGHEQFF
TRBJ2-7 - TRBV9 TRBD1 TGTGCCAGCAGCGTAGGGGGACAGGGCCGGTACGAGCAGTACTTC CASSVGGQGRYEQYF
TRBJ1-2 few TRBV5-1 TRBD1 TGCGCCAGCAGCTTGACAGGGGCCTCGAGGTCAGGCTATGGCTACACCTTC CASSLTGASRSGYGYTF
TRBJ2-5 - TRBV19 TRBD1 TGTGCCAGTAGTACCAGACAGGGGGCGGGTTACGAAGAGACCCAGTACTTC CASSTRQGAGYEETQYF
TRBJ2-3 - TRBV10-3 - TGTGCCATCAGTGAGGAGGAGTATACGCAGTATTTT CAISEEEYTQYF
TRBJ1-2 once TRBV6-6 - TGTGCCAGCAGTTACGGAGGGGCCGGCTACACCTTC CASSYGGAGYTF
TRBJ1-5 - TRBV28 - TGTGCCAGCAGTTTAAGGGGGGGTAACAATCAGCCCCAGCATTTT CASSLRGGNNQPQHF
TRBJ1-5 few TRBV3-1/TRBV3-2 - TGTGCCAGCAGCCAAGTTGCGGGGGCCCAGCCCCAGCATTTT CASSQVAGAQPQHF
TRBJ2-4 - TRBV13 TRBD2 TGTGCCAGCAGCCCGATCGAGACTAGCGGGGGGTTAGCCAAAAACATTCAGTACTTC CASSPIETSGGLAKNIQYF
TRBJ1-2 once TRBV11-2 TRBD1 TGTGCCAGCAGCCGGACGGGACAGGAAGGCTACACCTTC CASSRTGQEGYTF
TRBJ2-5 - TRBV12-3/TRBV12-4 - TGTGCCAGCACTTTTCTAGAGACCCAGTACTTC CASTFLETQYF
TRBJ2-3 - TRBV7-2 TRBD2 TGTGCCAGCAGCCCCATGCTAGCGGGGGGGTCGGATACGCAGTATTTT CASSPMLAGGSDTQYF
TRBJ2-3 - TRBV15 - TGTGCCACCAGCATAGGGACACAACGCACAGATACGCAGTATTTT CATSIGTQRTDTQYF
TRBJ1-3 - TRBV18 TRBD1 TGTGCCAGCTCACCTGGGACAGGGGATAGAAACACCATATATTTT CASSPGTGDRNTIYF
TRBJ2-1 once TRBV11-2 - TGTGCCAGCAGCTTTCGGGGTATCTACAATGAGCAGTTCTTC CASSFRGIYNEQFF
TRBJ2-7 - TRBV30 - TGTGCCTGGAGAAGCGACAGCTCCTACGAGCAGTACTTC CAWRSDSSYEQYF
TRBJ2-2 - TRBV12-5 TRBD1 TGTGCTAGTGGTTTTGAGGGGGCGACCGGGGAGCTGTTTTTT CASGFEGATGELFF
TRBJ2-7 once TRBV7-8 TRBD2 TGTGCCAGCAGCTGGGCACTAGCGGGGGTCACCACCCCCTACGAGCAGTACTTC CASSWALAGVTTPYEQYF
TRBJ1-5 - TRBV15 - TGTGCCACCAGCAGGACACGTATGAGTTATAGCAATCAGCCCCAGCATTTT CATSRTRMSYSNQPQHF
TRBJ1-2 - TRBV7-2 - TGTGCCAGCAGCTTAATGGGAGGGAGTAACTATGGCTACACCTTC CASSLMGGSNYGYTF
TRBJ1-1 - TRBV10-3 - TGTGCCATCAAGGGGAGGGACACTGAAGCTTTCTTT CAIKGRDTEAFF
TRBJ1-1 - TRBV28 - TGTGCCAGCAGTTTCCCCGGGGTCGCTACTGAAGCTTTCTTT CASSFPGVATEAFF
TRBJ2-7 - TRBV19 - TGTGCCAGTAGGGGGGGGACAGGACCCTACGAGCAGTACTTC CASRGGTGPYEQYF
TRBJ2-3 - TRBV6-1 - TGTGCCAGCAGTGAAGGGACTCACAGCACAGATACGCAGTATTTT CASSEGTHSTDTQYF
TRBJ2-5 once TRBV7-9 TRBD2 TGTGCCAGCAGCTTAGCAACCGGGACTAGGCAAGAGACCCAGTACTTC CASSLATGTRQETQYF
TRBJ2-3 many TRBV19 - TGTGCCAGTACCGGGAGCACAGATACGCAGTATTTT CASTGSTDTQYF
TRBJ2-3 once TRBV7-3 - TGTGCCAGCAGCTTAAGGGCCCCAGGGGCTGGGACAGATACGCAGTATTTT CASSLRAPGAGTDTQYF
TRBJ2-2 - TRBV12-5 - TGTGCTAGTGGGATACAGAACACCGGGGAGCTGTTTTTT CASGIQNTGELFF
TRBJ2-5 once TRBV24-1 TRBD1 TGTGCCACCAGTGATGGGACAGCCCAAGAGACCCAGTACTTC CATSDGTAQETQYF
TRBJ1-6 - TRBV12-5 - TGTGCTAGTGGTTTGGTGCAGTCGGCAGGAGACAGCTCCTATAATTCACCCCTCCACTTT CASGLVQSAGDSSYNSPLHF
TRBJ1-5 - TRBV5-5 - TGTGCCAGCAGCTTGGCAGGGCAGGGGTGGAATCAGCCCCAGCATTTT CASSLAGQGWNQPQHF